These 4 T cell receptor beta chains were sequenced from one sample in a study of neoadjuvant anti-PD-1 for oral cavity cancer. The assay was immunoSEQ multiplex PCR, and TCRdb's table has in-frame clones only and misses some. Found here are 75,000 to 100,000 clones, roughly four fifths of them singletons; the top ten hold about 3.4%. Specimen: PBMCs, collected before nivolumab (anti-PD-1) treatment. These receptors were collected from a person aged 35 to 85 with oral cavity squamous cell carcinoma.

This clone was observed once. This sequence joins TRBV6-4 and TRBJ1-1, with unresolved D. Germline CDR1 and CDR2: MRHNA and SNTAGT. V was shortened by 7 bases and J by 0 bases, with 12 bases between the two germline ends. The CDR3 consists of 14 residues. CDR3 in amino acids: CASKRGAMNTEAFF. In DNA, the CDR3 is TGTGCCAGCAAACGGGGTGCCATGAACACTGAAGCTTTCTTT.

The sample holds a few counts of this clone. This rearrangement joins TRBV7-9 to TRBJ1-1, with TRBD1 as a possible D gene (5 bases). This CDR3 has 15 amino acids. V lost 1 base and J lost 4, with 13 bases in between. Germline CDR1 and CDR2: SEHNR and FQNEAQ (reference sequence). The CDR3 nucleotides read TGTGCCAGCAGCTTAGGCAGGGTCTCCTCCACTGAAGCTTTCTTT. This encodes CASSLGRVSSTEAFF. The full variable domain, in which reference TRBV7-9 and TRBJ1-1 provide the parts outside the CDR3, is DTGVSQNPRHKITKRGQNVTFRCDPISEHNRLYWYRQTLGQGPEFLTYFQNEAQLEKSRLLSDRFSAERPKGSFSTLEIQRTEQGDSAMYLCASSLGRVSSTEAFFGQGTRLTVV.

This clone has just one count. This chain links TRBV15 with TRBJ1-5, with TRBD1 matching 9 bases. V lost 3 bases, J lost 5 bases, and 8 bases stayed unmatched. This CDR3 is built from 16 residues. Germline CDR1 is LNHNV and CDR2 is YYDKDF (reference sequence). CDR3 sequence (DNA): TGTGCCACCAGCAGGAGGACAGGGGCGAGGGATCAGCCCCAGCATTTT. It encodes CATSRRTGARDQPQHF.

In this sample, this clone turned up once. This chain joins TRBV9 and TRBJ2-5; no firm D call. V was clipped by 3 bases and J by 5 bases, with 8 bases between them. The germline V gene has CDR1 SGDLS and CDR2 YYNGEE. The length of the CDR3 is 12 residues. CDR3 nucleotide sequence: TGTGCCAGCAGCGCCCTCGGGGAGACCCAGTACTTC. Amino acids: CASSALGETQYF.